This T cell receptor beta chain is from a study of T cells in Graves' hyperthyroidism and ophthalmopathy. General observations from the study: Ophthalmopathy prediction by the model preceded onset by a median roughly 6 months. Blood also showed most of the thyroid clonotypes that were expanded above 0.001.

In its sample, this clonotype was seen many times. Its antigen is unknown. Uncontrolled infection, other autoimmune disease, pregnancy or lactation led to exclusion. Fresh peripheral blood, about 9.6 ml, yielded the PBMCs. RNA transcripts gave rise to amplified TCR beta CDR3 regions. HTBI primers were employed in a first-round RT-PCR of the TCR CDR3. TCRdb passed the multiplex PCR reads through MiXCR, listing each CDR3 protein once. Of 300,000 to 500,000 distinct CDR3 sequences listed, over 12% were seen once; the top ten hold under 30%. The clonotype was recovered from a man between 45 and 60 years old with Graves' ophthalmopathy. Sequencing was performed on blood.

CDR3 DNA sequence: TGTGCCAGCAGGTTAGCGGGACGCACAGATACGCAGTATTTT. Residues: CASRLAGRTDTQYF. The chain combines TRBV3-1 with TRBJ2-3, with 8 bases lining up with TRBD2. The CDR3 totals 14 residues. The V and J ends lost 6 bases and 1 base, in that order; junction bases with no gene match: 3. Germline loops: CDR1 LGHDT, CDR2 YNNKEL (reference sequence).